The rows below give T cell receptor delta chains drawn from one sample of a study of Vδ1+ human thymocytes. TCRdb re-called the multiplex PCR reads through CATT. Of about 25,000 delta-chain clones in the sample, 7.4% are singletons; the top ten hold roughly 0.99%. The material sequenced was Vdelta1+ gamma-delta thymocytes from the thymus. All receptors come from a girl in the first two years of life who had congenital heart surgery. The CDR3 runs from the conserved cysteine through the conserved F or W. D genes are given only for firm matches. A row's size may be missing; if present it is once, few, many or a size class.

D gene	clone size	J gene	V gene	CDR3 protein	CDR3 DNA
-	medium-sized	TRDJ1	TRDV3	CAFPATDKLIF	TGTGCCTTCCCGGCTACCGATAAACTCATCTTT
TRDD3	-	TRDJ1	TRDV1	CALGDTMQPSGGYGGDKLIF	TGTGCTCTTGGGGACACCATGCAACCCTCTGGGGGATACGGAGGCGATAAACTCATCTTT
TRDD3	few	TRDJ1	TRAV29/DV5	CAPQAATLRLGDTRGNTDKLIF	TGTGCACCACAAGCAGCGACCCTACGGCTGGGGGATACGCGGGGGAACACCGATAAACTCATCTTT
TRDD3	few	TRDJ1	TRDV1	CALTPLGDTPDKLIF	TGTGCTCTTACGCCTCTGGGGGATACCCCCGATAAACTCATCTTT
TRDD3	few	TRDJ1	TRDV1	CALGDYPHRGIEGNTDKLIF	TGTGCTCTTGGGGACTACCCCCACCGGGGGATAGAGGGCAACACCGATAAACTCATCTTT
TRDD3	-	TRDJ1	TRDV1	CALGELGGGCTDKLIF	TGTGCTCTTGGGGAACTGGGTGGGGGATGTACCGATAAACTCATCTTT
TRDD3	few	TRDJ1	TRDV1	CALGEITVLGDSRPKYTDKLIF	TGTGCTCTTGGGGAGATCACCGTACTGGGGGATAGCAGACCTAAATACACCGATAAACTCATCTTT
TRDD3	few	TRDJ1	TRDV1	CALGELVFPKNQQSWGIRSTDKLIF	TGTGCTCTTGGGGAACTAGTATTTCCTAAGAATCAACAGTCCTGGGGGATACGCAGCACCGATAAACTCATCTTT
TRDD3	few	TRDJ1	TRDV1	CALGELGRTGGYRTDKLIF	TGTGCTCTTGGGGAACTAGGACGTACTGGGGGATACCGCACCGATAAACTCATCTTT
TRDD3	-	TRDJ1	TRDV1	CALGELERPPGGCPYTDKLIF	TGTGCTCTTGGGGAATTGGAAAGACCTCCTGGGGGATGCCCGTACACCGATAAACTCATCTTT
TRDD3	-	TRDJ1	TRDV1	CALGELGVRAGVTDWGIQTPDKLIF	TGTGCTCTTGGGGAACTAGGAGTACGAGCAGGCGTCACTGACTGGGGGATACAGACCCCCGATAAACTCATCTTT
TRDD3	few	TRDJ1	TRDV1	CALGDSSFLRTGGSRGTDKLIF	TGTGCTCTTGGGGACTCCTCCTTCCTGAGAACTGGGGGATCGCGAGGGACCGATAAACTCATCTTT
-	-	TRDJ1	TRDV1	CALGEPGPGLRRAHTDKLIF	TGTGCTCTTGGGGAACCCGGCCCCGGGCTCAGGAGGGCCCACACCGATAAACTCATCTTT
-	-	TRDJ1	TRDV1	CAPGELRDYTDKLIF	TGTGCTCCTGGGGAACTCCGGGATTACACCGATAAACTCATCTTT
-	-	TRDJ1	TRDV1	CALGPTSPDKLIF	TGTGCTCTTGGGCCTACTAGTCCCGATAAACTCATCTTT
TRDD3	few	TRDJ2	TRDV1	CALGGHHSRLTGGYDISLTAQLFF	TGTGCTCTTGGTGGTCACCATTCCCGCCTGACTGGGGGATACGACATTTCTTTGACAGCACAACTCTTCTTT